This T cell receptor beta chain comes out of a study of T cell repertoires in cytomegalovirus infection. The wider study: It was the public TCR beta signatures that indicated both CMV infection and matching HLA type.

Study-wide findings and caveats: Ex vivo responses were dominated by HLA-C-restricted CMV-specific TCR beta clonotypes.

In its sample, this clonotype was seen many times. Antigen: not known. Via MiXCR, TCRdb re-called the reads, giving one row per CDR3 protein. The sample includes some 150,000 distinct CDR3 sequences, roughly 6% of them seen just once. The germline gives CDR1 SGHVS, CDR2 FNYEAQ. V lost 3 bases and J 4 bases, leaving 16 bases between the germline ends. The CDR3 length is 17 residues. This sequence joins TRBV7-6 and TRBJ1-6, with a possible D match to TRBD1 (6 bases). The specimen was PBMCs. The source is a human donor in good health (CMV status not recorded). Some clones in this sample may be carry-over from other donors' samples. The CDR3 region has the DNA TGTGCCAGCAGCTTCTCGGCGGGGGCTGTGTATAATTCACCCCTCCACTTT. As protein: CASSFSAGAVYNSPLHF. Full variable domain (missing parts from reference TRBV7-6 and TRBJ1-6): GAGVSQSPRYKVTKRGQDVALRCDPISGHVSLYWYRQALGQGPEFLTYFNYEAQQDKSGLPNDRFSAERPEGSISTLTIQRTEQRDSAMYRCASSFSAGAVYNSPLHFGNGTRLTVT.